The 25 T cell receptor beta chains in this list originate from one sample, sequenced in a study of blood T cell repertoires in COVID-19. The protocol was immunoSEQ multiplex PCR, while the TCRdb copy is restricted to in-frame clones and leaves out a portion. In the table there are around 300,000 clones, about 89% of which are singletons. The sample comprised PBMCs or T cells enriched from blood (not recorded which). The receptors stem from a woman in her twenties or thirties who had recovered from COVID-19.

This clone was found once. The gene calls are TRBV24-1 and TRBJ2-2; maybe TRBD2 (5 bases). This CDR3 comprises 17 residues. Germline assignment: CDR1 KGHDR and CDR2 SFDVKD. The ends were cut back, 4 bases at V and 5 bases at J, with 19 bases in the middle. The CDR3 here is CATSEGSVSSLTGELFF. The CDR3 DNA follows: TGTGCCACCAGTGAGGGGAGTGTCTCATCCTTGACCGGGGAGCTGTTTTTT.

The rearrangement links TRBV5-1 to TRBJ1-1, with 12 bases that match TRBD1. Germline V lookup: CDR1 SGHRS, CDR2 YFSETQ. Germline trimming cut 4 bases from V and 0 bases from J; bases unmatched to any gene: 10. There are 18 residues in the CDR3. The DNA of the CDR3 is TGCGCCAGCAGCCGCACTGGGACAGGGGGCATTTTGAACACTGAAGCTTTCTTT. Translating it yields CASSRTGTGGILNTEAFF.

This clone was seen at least ten times. The chain carries TRBV28 and TRBJ2-1, with a weak D call TRBD2 (5 bases). V lost 5 bases and J 6 bases, leaving 17 bases between the germline ends. This CDR3 is 15 amino acids long. Germline CDR1 MDHEN, CDR2 SYDVKM. The CDR3 nucleotides read TGTGCCAGCAGTCCCAGGACTCCGCGGAGCAATGAGCAGTTCTTC. This sequence encodes CASSPRTPRSNEQFF. The full variable domain, its missing parts supplied by reference TRBV28 and TRBJ2-1, is DVKVTQSSRYLVKRTGEKVFLECVQDMDHENMFWYRQDPGLGLRLIYFSYDVKMKEKGDIPEGYSVSREKKERFSLILESASTNQTSMYLCASSPRTPRSNEQFFGPGTRLTVL.

The chain has TRBV14 and TRBJ1-2, with unresolved D. The V end was cut by 4 bases, the J end by 2 bases, with 8 bases between. Germline V gene sequence: CDR1 SGHDN, CDR2 FVKESK. CDR3 length: 13 amino acids. The DNA of the CDR3 is TGTGCCAGCAGCCCCTCACTCAACTATGGCTACACCTTC. Its translation: CASSPSLNYGYTF.

This clone occurred once. The gene calls are TRBV11-3 and TRBJ2-2, with D hard to call. Trimming stripped 2 bases from V and 9 bases from J, with 10 bases between. The CDR3 is 13 residues long. Germline V gives CDR1 SGHNT, CDR2 YENEEA. The chain's CDR3 is CASSLRLGRELFF. The DNA for the CDR3 is TGTGCCAGCAGCTTAAGGCTGGGCCGGGAGCTGTTTTTT.

This chain links TRBV4-1 with TRBJ1-1; a weak D match, TRBD1 (5 bases). The germline CDR1 and CDR2 sequences are MGHRA and YSYEKL. The CDR3 has 16 amino acids. V dropped 4 bases and J dropped 1 base, with 16 bases sitting between them. CDR3 in DNA: TGCGCCAGCAGCCCAACCCAAGGGGCTCCGAACACTGAAGCTTTCTTT. Translation gives CASSPTQGAPNTEAFF.

This chain links TRBV6-2 or TRBV6-3 with TRBJ1-1; D is undetermined. V dropped 0 bases and J dropped 4 bases, with 18 bases sitting between them. The CDR3 is 17 residues long. Per germline, CDR1 MNHEY and CDR2 SVGEGT. The CDR3 protein is CASSYSSLLPRATEAFF. For the CDR3, the DNA is TGTGCCAGCAGTTACTCGAGTCTCCTCCCCCGAGCCACTGAAGCTTTCTTT.

Concerning this clone itself: It is likely a read error, because the conserved phenylalanine at the end of the CDR3 is missing. It is unclear where the CDR3 begins or ends on the DNA, so no DNA is shown, and the CDR3 is as TCRdb lists it. The chain combines TRBV23-1 with TRBJ1-3; TRBD1, the table's D call, was not compared with the DNA. TRBV23-1 is annotated as an ORF whose role is uncertain. The CDR3 spans 11 amino acids, including both terminal residues. The CDR3 is CASSQRGHTPR.

This clone was seen a single time. V and J are TRBV11-1 and TRBJ1-1, with D perhaps TRBD1 (5 bases). Trimming took 8 bases from V and 4 from J, leaving 17 bases between them. The CDR3 is 14 amino acids. Germline assignment: CDR1 SGHAT and CDR2 FQDESV (reference sequence). The CDR3 coding sequence is TGTGCCAGCGCATCGAACGGGGGTAGCACTGAAGCTTTCTTT. Residues: CASASNGGSTEAFF.

The J gene is TRBJ1-1, the V gene TRBV9, with 8 nucleotides matching TRBD1. Looked up from germline, CDR1 is SGDLS and CDR2 is YYNGEE. The CDR3 length is 16 residues. V shed 4 bases, J shed 4 bases, and the junction held 12 bases outside the gene matches. The CDR3 DNA reads TGTGCCAGCAGCTCATGGACAGGGAGCAGTGGCACTGAAGCTTTCTTT. It codes for CASSSWTGSSGTEAFF.

This clone came up a few times. The chain has TRBV27 and TRBJ1-2, with TRBD1 matching 7 bases. Germline CDR1 is MNHEY and CDR2 is SMNVEV (reference sequence). This CDR3 region has 15 residues. The J segment lost 1 base and the V segment lost 7 bases, leaving 9 bases of the junction unmatched. As DNA, the CDR3 is TGTGCCAGCACTACAATAGGGACAGTTAACTATGGCTACACCTTC. It yields the protein CASTTIGTVNYGYTF.

This chain uses TRBV7-6 with TRBJ2-1; 7 bases map to TRBD2. After removal of 2 bases from V and 9 bases from J, the junction contained 4 bases not matched to a gene. This CDR3 has 13 amino acids. Germline CDR1 SGHVS, CDR2 FNYEAQ. The CDR3 loop is CASSLSSGGEQFF. CDR3 nucleotides: TGTGCCAGCAGCTTATCGTCGGGGGGTGAGCAGTTCTTC.

This chain connects TRBV5-6 to TRBJ1-3; D not certain. Germline V gene sequence: CDR1 SGHDT, CDR2 YYEEEE. Trimming took off 0 bases at V and 0 bases at J, with 7 bases between the two ends. The CDR3 contains 15 residues. CDR3 in DNA: TGTGCCAGCAGCTTGGCAGCGTTCTCTGGAAACACCATATATTTT. Its translation: CASSLAAFSGNTIYF.

V gene TRBV5-1 combines with J gene TRBJ2-3; D unclear. This CDR3 is 15 amino acids long. Germline V CDR1 and CDR2: SGHRS, YFSETQ. V was pared by 2 bases and J by 4 bases, with 14 bases between. CDR3 sequence reads: CASSLDLLRPDTQYF. In DNA, the CDR3 is TGCGCCAGCAGCTTAGATTTGTTGAGGCCAGATACGCAGTATTTT. The whole variable domain, remainder taken from reference TRBV5-1 and TRBJ2-3, is KAGVTQTPRYLIKTRGQQVTLSCSPISGHRSVSWYQQTPGQGLQFLFEYFSETQRNKGNFPGRFSGRQFSNSRSEMNVSTLELGDSALYLCASSLDLLRPDTQYFGPGTRLTVL.

V usage is TRBV7-9 and J usage is TRBJ2-3; 8 positions agree with TRBD2. V lost 6 bases to trimming and J lost 5 bases; unmatched junction nucleotides: 7. The germline CDR1 and CDR2 sequences are SEHNR and FQNEAQ (reference sequence). This CDR3 contains 14 residues. This CDR3 reads CASSPPGGIDTQYF. In DNA form, the CDR3 reads TGTGCCAGCAGTCCTCCGGGGGGGATAGATACGCAGTATTTT.

The chain links TRBV4-2 to TRBJ2-6; possibly TRBD2 for D (5 bases). The germline V gene encodes CDR1 LGHNA and CDR2 YNFKEQ. V was pared by 1 base and J by 4 bases, with 11 bases between. The CDR3 is 16 amino acids. The DNA of the CDR3 is TGTGCCAGCAGCCAAGTCGGGGTTGGCGGGGCCAACGTCCTGACTTTC. As protein: CASSQVGVGGANVLTF.

This sequence joins TRBV5-1 and TRBJ1-5; D remains ambiguous. The V end lost 0 bases, the J end lost 1 base, and 8 bases lay between the germline ends. Germline CDR1 SGHRS, CDR2 YFSETQ. CDR3 length equals 15 residues. The DNA of the CDR3 is TGCGCCAGCAGCTTGGTCCCAACAAGCAATCAGCCCCAGCATTTT. Protein product: CASSLVPTSNQPQHF.

The chain carries TRBV6-4 and TRBJ2-5; the match to TRBD1 covers 7 bases. The CDR3 length is 14 residues. Germline loops: CDR1 MRHNA, CDR2 SNTAGT. Unmatched junction bases numbered 6, after V lost 3 bases and J lost 5 bases. The CDR3 DNA is TGTGCCAGCAGTGAGGACAGGAGTAGCGAGACCCAGTACTTC. Protein sequence: CASSEDRSSETQYF.

V is TRBV28 and J is TRBJ2-7; TRBD1 matches at 7 bases. CDR1 and CDR2 (germline): MDHEN, SYDVKM. This CDR3 contains 14 residues. The ends lost 3 bases at V and 0 bases at J; junction bases unmatched: 2. DNA for the CDR3: TGTGCCAGCAGTTTTCGGGACAGCTCCTACGAGCAGTACTTC. It is translated as CASSFRDSSYEQYF. The full variable domain, in which reference TRBV28 and TRBJ2-7 provide the parts outside the CDR3, is DVKVTQSSRYLVKRTGEKVFLECVQDMDHENMFWYRQDPGLGLRLIYFSYDVKMKEKGDIPEGYSVSREKKERFSLILESASTNQTSMYLCASSFRDSSYEQYFGPGTRLTVT.

The chain links TRBV4-2 to TRBJ1-4; 7 nucleotides align to TRBD1. V lost 2 bases, J lost 7 bases, and 10 bases stayed unmatched. The CDR3 consists of 16 residues. Germline V lookup: CDR1 LGHNA, CDR2 YNFKEQ. The CDR3 protein is CASSQSGGQGVEKLFF. The CDR3 coding sequence is TGTGCCAGCAGCCAATCAGGGGGGCAAGGGGTTGAAAAACTGTTTTTT.

V usage is TRBV15 and J usage is TRBJ1-1; D not certain. The CDR3 is 12 residues long. V lost 4 bases, J lost 7 bases, and 10 bases lay in between. Germline-derived CDR1 and CDR2 are LNHNV and YYDKDF (reference sequence). CDR3 region: CATSISGGEAFF. The CDR3 DNA reads TGTGCCACCAGCATTTCAGGAGGTGAAGCTTTCTTT.

The V and J genes are TRBV10-3 and TRBJ2-3; 12 nucleotides line up with TRBD2. This CDR3 has 18 amino acids. J was trimmed by 3 bases and V by 3 bases; bases with no gene match: 10. The germline gives CDR1 ENHRY, CDR2 SYGVKD. The CDR3 DNA sequence: TGTGCCATCAGTGATACCGGACTAGCGGGGATTCGGACAGATACGCAGTATTTT. Translation gives CAISDTGLAGIRTDTQYF.

For the CDR3, the DNA is TGTGCCAGCAGCCCCGGACAGGCCTTGAACACCATATATTTT. Amino acids: CASSPGQALNTIYF. The chain uses TRBV14 and TRBJ1-3; 7 nucleotides line up with TRBD1. The V gene end was trimmed by 4 bases and the J gene end by 7 bases; junction bases not matched to a gene: 7. Looked up from germline, CDR1 is SGHDN and CDR2 is FVKESK. The CDR3 length is 14 residues.

The V and J genes are TRBV6-5 and TRBJ2-5, with D hard to call. The CDR3 covers 13 residues. CDR1 is MNHEY and CDR2 is SVGAGI in the germline V gene. The V end was cut by 0 bases, the J end by 5 bases, with 7 bases between. The CDR3 DNA is TGTGCCAGCAGTTACTCTGCCGGGGAGACCCAGTACTTC. It codes for CASSYSAGETQYF.

The J gene is TRBJ1-3, the V gene TRBV5-1; D possibly corresponds to TRBD1 (5 bases). This CDR3 spans 16 amino acids. V lost 0 bases and J 2 bases, leaving 12 bases between the germline ends. In germline, CDR1 is SGHRS, CDR2 YFSETQ. For the CDR3, the DNA is TGCGCCAGCAGCTTGGGCTTCCTCAGGGCTGGAAACACCATATATTTT. Its protein is CASSLGFLRAGNTIYF.